Here is one TCR beta chain with its context. The specificity of this receptor is unknown. Within one base of it there is no much larger clone, and no base qualities were kept. Taken with the paper, the label for time point translates to: baseline before first vaccination. Vaccinee samples were obtained from the UK trials COV001 and COV002, which included a single-blind randomized controlled phase 2/3 trial of AZD1222 (ChAdOx1 nCoV-19) in healthy adults. For TCRbeta chain sequencing, PBMC samples from trial participants were taken at day 0 and at day 28 after the second dose. The CDR3 regions of human TCRbeta chains were analyzed by immunosequencing. Per the original workflow: Repertoire TCRs were checked for matches against a reference library of SARS-CoV-2-specific TCRs that had been generated using the MIRA antigen-specificity platform. Breadth was defined as the fraction of unique TCRs that were SARS-CoV-2-associated. Depth was defined as the fraction of total T cells that were SARS-CoV-2-associated. Using the MIRA data, each spike-specific TCR was mapped to the spike region that the TCR reacts to and placed in a CD4 or CD8 class. Log10-transformed breadth and depth values were compared by one-way ANOVA with Sidak's multiple comparisons tests. This is the immuneACCESS table as TCRdb keeps it, with only in-frame sequences that have V and J called. A part of the clones is gone; compared with another copy, unresolved V genes explain less than half, and the rest is unexplained. D and trimming come from the DNA, and the V and J calls and clone size come from that table. The sample table lists a few hundred thousand clones, 93% of them with a count of one. Together, the top ten hold approximately 0.52% of the sample.

This sample stems from a study of T cell responses to AZD1222 COVID-19 vaccine (dated by TCRdb to the early 2020s). General notes on the study: Because spike-specific TCR depth and breadth did not differ between the two schedules, AZD1222 recipients who got a second dose at roughly 4 weeks were pooled with those who got a second dose at roughly 12 weeks. TCR sequencing covered more than 230 trial participants: 207 given two doses of AZD1222 and 26 given two doses of MenACWY control vaccine. Enrollment into the trials was organized by age into subgroups of 18-55, 56-69 and 70-plus years, and those subgroups contained roughly 140, 27 and 60 TCR-sequenced participants, respectively.

What the work shows at the level of the full study, not this receptor alone: Spike-specific TCR breadth and depth rose significantly after two AZD1222 doses compared with day 0 and with MenACWY recipients. Participants were mostly white British, with more females than males. The authors suggested clonal diversity may have been underestimated. Reportedly, almost half of the unique spike-specific TCRs recognized epitopes lying outside the regions that are mutated in the B.1.351 and B.1.1.7 variants. No day 14 peak-response samples were available, so repertoires were characterized only after the peak T cell response. The 56-69-year group was small, and its depth increase did not reach significance, likely because of low power. The whole spike protein was spanned by vaccine-associated CD4 TCRs, and dominant responses were seen in regions 160-218 and 743-854. Conclusions about previously exposed vaccinees are limited because only 5 or 6 AZD1222 recipients were SARS-CoV-2 seropositive at baseline.

From the germline V gene, CDR1 is SGHRS and CDR2 is YFSETQ. Reading from cysteine to phenylalanine, the CDR3 counts 16 amino acids. Of the read, only the CDR3 DNA is kept; its 48 bases are in frame from base 1. Cut back by 0 bases and 4 bases, the V and J ends lie 13 bases apart. The source was peripheral blood, collected on day 0 of AZD1222 vaccination. The chain is assembled from TRBV5-1 and TRBJ2-2; the D gene is perhaps TRBD1, from 6 matching bases. The receptor was isolated from an adult in good health. The nucleotides read TGCGCCAGCAGCTTGGCACAGGGCCGAAGCACCGGGGAGCTGTTTTTT. The resulting protein is CASSLAQGRSTGELFF.